The 13 T cell receptor beta chains listed next were all sequenced from one sample in a study of cytotoxic CD8 clonotypes in ibrutinib-treated CLL. Repertoires were generated with immunoSEQ multiplex PCR, while TCRdb's copy carries only in-frame clones and drops some. The sample lists some 310,000 clones, more than 65% occurring once. The input for sequencing was PBMCs, taken before ibrutinib treatment. The receptors shown here come from a human donor with chronic lymphocytic leukemia.

The genes are TRBV29-1 and TRBJ2-7, with 9 bases lining up with TRBD1. Looked up from germline, CDR1 is SQVTM and CDR2 is ANQGSEA. This CDR3 is 14 amino acids long. Trimming at V came to 2 bases and at J to 5 bases, leaving 7 bases not matched to a gene. CDR3 coding DNA: TGCAGCGTTGAATCGACAGGGGGTAGCGACGAGCAGTACTTC. It translates to CSVESTGGSDEQYF.

Here the CDR3 reads CATSRAGAPYEQYF. The CDR3 DNA is TGTGCCACCAGCAGAGCAGGCGCCCCCTACGAGCAGTACTTC. The genes are TRBV15 and TRBJ2-7; D gene uncertain. The CDR3 loop spans 14 amino acids. V was cut by 1 base and J by 2 bases, with 9 bases left in between. Germline CDR1 is LNHNV and CDR2 is YYDKDF (reference sequence).

The CDR3 coding sequence is TGTGCCAGTAGTTTTGCACGAGGAAACACCATATATTTT. Its protein product is CASSFARGNTIYF. J is TRBJ1-3 and V is TRBV19, with D uncertain. Germline values: CDR1 LNHDA, CDR2 SQIVND (reference sequence). The germline V and J ends were trimmed by 5 bases and 4 bases, with 9 bases remaining between them. The CDR3 length is 13 residues.

Here the CDR3 reads CSVADRGQPQHF. CDR3 coding DNA: TGCAGCGTGGCCGACAGGGGTCAGCCCCAGCATTTT. The chain links TRBV29-1 to TRBJ1-5; 8 bases match TRBD1. V dropped 6 bases and J dropped 6; count of bases not matched to a gene: 4. CDR1 is SQVTM and CDR2 is ANQGSEA in the germline V gene. This CDR3 is 12 amino acids long.

This clone was seen just once. This chain joins TRBV7-3 and TRBJ2-1, with 16 bases identical to TRBD2. This CDR3 is 16 amino acids long. CDR1 is SGHTA and CDR2 is FQGTGA in the germline V gene. The V and J ends lost 5 bases and 7 bases, in that order; junction bases with no gene match: 5. The CDR3 loop is CASSLGLAGGRNEQFF. For the CDR3, the DNA is TGTGCCAGCAGCCTGGGACTAGCGGGAGGGAGGAATGAGCAGTTCTTC.

This clone occurred a few times. This chain joins TRBV7-8 and TRBJ1-2, with 8 bases aligning to TRBD1. This CDR3 is built from 16 residues. Looked up from germline, CDR1 is SGHVS and CDR2 is FQNEAQ. After removal of 5 bases from V and 10 bases from J, the junction contained 18 bases not matched to a gene. The CDR3: CASSPDRDLSRASYTF. CDR3 nucleotide sequence: TGTGCCAGCAGCCCGGACAGGGACCTCTCGCGGGCGTCCTACACCTTC.

This clone was counted a single time. V and J are TRBV7-9 and TRBJ2-7; 7 positions agree with TRBD2. The CDR3 is 12 amino acids. The germline CDR1 and CDR2 sequences are SEHNR and FQNEAQ (reference sequence). J gave up 8 bases and V 5 bases, and 6 bases lay outside the gene matches. DNA of the CDR3: TGTGCCAGCAGCCCCGGACTAGACAAGCAGTACTTC. Translation gives CASSPGLDKQYF.

The chain is built from TRBV6-1 and TRBJ1-1; a possible D gene is TRBD1 (6 bases). Trimming cost V 2 bases and J 1 base, with 11 bases left between them. This CDR3 region has 15 residues. From germline, CDR1 is MNHNS and CDR2 SASEGT. As DNA, the CDR3 is TGTGCCAGCAGTGAACCGGGGGCCCCGAACACTGAAGCTTTCTTT. Protein: CASSEPGAPNTEAFF.

This clone occurred once. V is TRBV4-2 and J is TRBJ1-2; D is undetermined. The CDR3 is made up of 15 amino acids. Germline-derived CDR1 and CDR2 are LGHNA and YNFKEQ. Trimming shortened V by 5 bases and J by 4 bases, and 17 bases separated the two germline ends. CDR3 amino acids: CASSSRQTESYGYTF. The CDR3 region has the DNA TGTGCCAGCAGCTCACGACAAACCGAAAGCTATGGCTACACCTTC.

The chain employs TRBV25-1 and TRBJ1-4, with no clear D. The CDR3 spans 12 residues. With 2 bases removed from V and 10 bases from J, the gap between germline ends came to 8 bases. The germline gives CDR1 MGHDK, CDR2 SYGVNS. The CDR3 nucleotides read TGTGCCAGCAGTGAAGGGATTGGAAAACTGTTTTTT. It is translated as CASSEGIGKLFF.

The V gene is TRBV6-1, the J gene TRBJ2-7; unclear D gene. V shed 7 bases and J shed 0 bases, with 13 bases lying between them. The CDR3 sequence is 14 residues long. Looked up from germline, CDR1 is MNHNS and CDR2 is SASEGT. The CDR3 loop reads CASKLSVSSYEQYF. The CDR3 nucleotides are TGTGCCAGCAAGTTGTCTGTTAGCTCCTACGAGCAGTACTTC.

The genes are TRBV19 and TRBJ2-1; D could derive from TRBD1 or TRBD2 (6 bases each). This CDR3 contains 15 residues. Trimming pared 10 bases from V and 0 bases from J, leaving 16 bases between. The germline gives CDR1 LNHDA, CDR2 SQIVND (reference sequence). The CDR3 sequence is CATRGPASSYNEQFF. The CDR3 DNA reads TGTGCCACCCGGGGGCCAGCCAGCTCCTACAATGAGCAGTTCTTC. Drawing the rest from reference TRBV19 and TRBJ2-1, the complete variable domain is DGGITQSPKYLFRKEGQNVTLSCEQNLNHDAMYWYRQDPGQGLRLIYYSQIVNDFQKGDIAEGYSVSREKKESFPLTVTSAQKNPTAFYLCATRGPASSYNEQFFGPGTRLTVL.

This sequence joins TRBV29-1 and TRBJ2-2; unclear D gene. This CDR3 is built from 14 residues. CDR1 and CDR2 from the germline V gene are SQVTM and ANQGSEA. Trimming stripped 5 bases from V and 0 bases from J, with 10 bases between. Written as DNA, the CDR3 is TGCAGCGTTCCATGGCCGACGAACACCGGGGAGCTGTTTTTT. It translates to CSVPWPTNTGELFF.